The 5 T cell receptor beta chains given below trace back to one sample, sequenced in a study of control samples from healthy donors and cancer patients. Produced via immunoSEQ multiplex PCR; TCRdb's table is partial and in-frame only. The sample includes 120,000 or so clones, roughly nine tenths of them seen just once. Sequencing was carried out using blood. The source of these receptors is a man aged 18 to 29 in good health.

CDR3: CASSVDRVTITDTQYF. The DNA of the CDR3 is TGTGCCAGCAGCGTAGATCGGGTAACGATTACAGATACGCAGTATTTT. This chain connects TRBV9 to TRBJ2-3; D not resolved. The CDR3 runs to 16 residues. Trimming shortened V by 0 bases and J by 3 bases, and 14 bases separated the two germline ends. Per germline, CDR1 SGDLS and CDR2 YYNGEE.

J is TRBJ1-6 and V is TRBV3-1 (or the pseudogene TRBV3-2); D not certain. The V end lost 6 bases, the J end lost 8 bases, and 11 bases lay between the germline ends. Germline values: CDR1 LGHDT, CDR2 YNNKEL (reference sequence). This CDR3 contains 13 residues. The CDR3 spells CASSLNPDSPLHF. CDR3 nucleotide sequence: TGTGCCAGCAGTCTAAACCCGGATTCACCCCTCCACTTT.

The V gene is TRBV24-1, the J gene TRBJ2-1, with D perhaps matching TRBD2 (5 bases). Germline V gene data show CDR1 as KGHDR and CDR2 as SFDVKD. The CDR3 length is 14 residues. Trimming pared 4 bases from V and 7 bases from J, leaving 13 bases between. The CDR3 is CATSEAVGKNEQFF. Written as DNA, the CDR3 is TGTGCCACCAGTGAAGCGGTGGGAAAAAATGAGCAGTTCTTC.

This chain uses TRBV2 with TRBJ2-1, with TRBD1 matching 11 bases. The CDR3 runs to 17 residues. The J segment lost 7 bases and the V segment lost 1 base, leaving 9 bases of the junction unmatched. Per the germline V gene, CDR1 is SNHLY and CDR2 is FYNNEI. The CDR3 DNA is TGTGCCAGCAGTGAAGTCGGGGACAGGGGGTTTCTGAATGAGCAGTTCTTC. The encoded protein is CASSEVGDRGFLNEQFF. The variable domain in full, completed from reference TRBV2 and TRBJ2-1, reads EPEVTQTPSHQVTQMGQEVILRCVPISNHLYFYWYRQILGQKVEFLVSFYNNEISEKSEIFDDQFSVERPDGSNFTLKIRSTKLEDSAMYFCASSEVGDRGFLNEQFFGPGTRLTVL.

This clone was observed a handful of times. The CDR3 DNA sequence: TGTGCCAGCAGTAAGCGGCGGGAGAATCACGAGCAGTACTTC. Its protein product is CASSKRRENHEQYF. This chain connects TRBV27 to TRBJ2-7; TRBD2 agrees at 7 bases. The CDR3 totals 14 residues. The ends lost 5 bases at V and 5 bases at J; junction bases unmatched: 9. Germline V gene sequence: CDR1 MNHEY, CDR2 SMNVEV (reference sequence).